A selection of T cell receptor beta chains follows, all from one sample in a study of blood T cell repertoires in COVID-19. Using immunoSEQ multiplex PCR, the repertoire was profiled, and TCRdb retains in-frame clones only, with some absent. The sample contains more than 300,000 clones, about 93% of which appear only once. The sample was peripheral blood. These receptors originate from a woman between 18 and 29 years old who had recovered from COVID-19. The CDR3 runs from the conserved cysteine through the conserved F or W. D genes are given only for firm matches. Clone size is given for some rows only: seen once, a few or many times, or a class if the clone is expanded.

V	size	length	D	J	CDR3	DNA
TRBV19	-	16	-	TRBJ2-5	CARAPRTGTLQETQYF	TGTGCCAGGGCCCCTAGAACAGGCACACTCCAAGAGACCCAGTACTTC
TRBV10-3	-	15	-	TRBJ1-2	CAISASGELGYGYTF	TGTGCCATCTCAGCGTCAGGGGAGCTGGGCTATGGCTACACCTTC
TRBV30	-	16	TRBD2	TRBJ2-5	CAWSVYGGRVVETQYF	TGTGCCTGGAGTGTGTACGGCGGGAGGGTAGTGGAGACCCAGTACTTC
TRBV5-4	-	15	-	TRBJ1-5	CASSLVGQRHQPQHF	TGTGCCAGCAGCTTGGTCGGTCAGCGCCATCAGCCCCAGCATTTT
TRBV30	-	15	TRBD1	TRBJ2-1	CAWSDGTVGRHEQFF	TGTGCCTGGAGTGACGGGACAGTTGGGAGACATGAGCAGTTCTTC
TRBV10-3	-	14	-	TRBJ1-3	CAIRADSSGNTIYF	TGTGCCATCAGAGCCGATAGCTCTGGAAACACCATATATTTT
TRBV15	-	13	-	TRBJ2-2	CATSRTPRGELFF	TGTGCCACCAGCAGAACCCCGCGCGGAGAGCTGTTTTTT
TRBV19	-	13	-	TRBJ1-2	CASRSRTANGYTF	TGTGCCAGTAGATCACGGACAGCCAATGGCTACACCTTC
TRBV11-2	-	14	TRBD1	TRBJ1-1	CASSLLYRGPEAFF	TGTGCCAGCAGCTTATTATACAGGGGGCCTGAAGCTTTCTTT
TRBV9	-	15	-	TRBJ2-1	CASTGGPGPYNEQFF	TGTGCCAGCACCGGGGGACCGGGACCCTACAATGAGCAGTTCTTC
TRBV4-1	-	20	-	TRBJ1-5	CASSQDSPTALAYSNQPQHF	TGCGCCAGCAGCCAAGACTCACCCACAGCCCTTGCATATAGCAATCAGCCCCAGCATTTT
TRBV2	-	15	TRBD2	TRBJ2-3	CASSLTSGRKDTQYF	TGTGCCAGCAGTTTGACTAGCGGGAGAAAAGATACGCAGTATTTT
TRBV5-5	-	15	TRBD1	TRBJ2-6	CASSSLGQGTNVLTF	TGTGCCAGCAGCTCCCTTGGACAGGGTACCAACGTCCTGACTTTC
TRBV7-9	-	15	-	TRBJ1-2	CASSKPMTENYGYTF	TGTGCCAGCAGCAAACCTATGACAGAAAACTATGGCTACACCTTC
TRBV10-2	-	15	TRBD1	TRBJ2-6	CASGGDRAGANVLTF	TGCGCCAGTGGGGGGGACAGGGCTGGGGCCAACGTCCTGACTTTC
TRBV5-1	once	15	-	TRBJ2-5	CASSLGTLYQETQYF	TGCGCCAGCAGCCTTGGGACTTTGTACCAAGAGACCCAGTACTTC
TRBV12-3/TRBV12-4	-	13	-	TRBJ1-1	CASSLGRETEAFF	TGTGCCAGCAGTTTGGGGCGGGAGACTGAAGCTTTCTTT
TRBV6-2/TRBV6-3	-	15	-	TRBJ2-1	CASSFSLARYNEQFF	TGTGCCAGCAGTTTCTCTCTAGCGAGATACAATGAGCAGTTCTTC
TRBV27	-	13	-	TRBJ1-2	CASGLLGGYGYTF	TGTGCCAGCGGATTACTGGGGGGGTATGGCTACACCTTC
TRBV15	-	19	TRBD1	TRBJ1-5	CATSRPTGRPPYSNQPQHF	TGTGCCACCAGCAGACCGACAGGGCGGCCCCCGTATAGCAATCAGCCCCAGCATTTT
TRBV7-2	-	15	TRBD2	TRBJ2-1	CASSPGLAGFGEQFF	TGTGCCAGCAGCCCGGGACTAGCGGGATTCGGTGAGCAGTTCTTC
TRBV5-1	few	14	TRBD2	TRBJ2-5	CASSSGRRAETQYF	TGCGCCAGCAGCTCCGGGAGGAGGGCGGAGACCCAGTACTTC
TRBV5-4	once	14	TRBD2	TRBJ2-3	CASSLGLAGDTQYF	TGTGCCAGCAGCCTCGGACTAGCTGGAGATACGCAGTATTTT
TRBV7-9	once	16	TRBD1	TRBJ2-1	CASSSVRDRGRDEQFF	TGTGCCAGCAGCTCTGTCCGGGACAGGGGGCGCGATGAGCAGTTCTTC
TRBV6-2/TRBV6-3	-	15	-	TRBJ2-2	CASSYHGSNTGELFF	TGTGCCAGCAGTTACCACGGGAGTAACACCGGGGAGCTGTTTTTT
TRBV18	-	15	TRBD1	TRBJ2-2	CASSPRTGDTGELFF	TGTGCCAGCTCACCACGGACAGGGGACACCGGGGAGCTGTTTTTT